This is a list of T cell receptor beta chains from one sample in a study of T cell repertoires in cytomegalovirus infection. One entry per CDR3 protein, called by TCRdb with MiXCR from the reads. The table lists around 260,000 distinct CDR3 sequences, roughly 26% of them singletons. The specimen was PBMCs. These TCRs come from a human donor in good health (CMV status not recorded). Some clones in this sample may be carry-over from other donors' samples. CDR3s leave out the opening cysteine and the closing phenylalanine or tryptophan. The D gene is left open where the match is weak. Clone sizes are given selectively: once, few, many, or a class where the clone is expanded.

d_gene: -
v_gene: TRBV7-9
j_gene: TRBJ1-1
abundance: -
CDR3aa: ASSLDFNTEAF

d_gene: TRBD2
v_gene: TRBV7-2
j_gene: TRBJ2-2
abundance: many
CDR3aa: ASSLARLAGGGNTGELF

d_gene: -
v_gene: TRBV19
j_gene: TRBJ2-1
abundance: -
CDR3aa: ATKGGAHNEQF

d_gene: -
v_gene: TRBV19
j_gene: TRBJ2-1
abundance: -
CDR3aa: ASSKDSYWGNEQF

d_gene: -
v_gene: TRBV6-1
j_gene: TRBJ1-5
abundance: many
CDR3aa: ASRPPGHQPQH

d_gene: -
v_gene: TRBV7-4
j_gene: TRBJ1-1
abundance: few
CDR3aa: ASSLVRQLGTEAF

d_gene: -
v_gene: TRBV7-2
j_gene: TRBJ1-2
abundance: -
CDR3aa: ASSLVRGGEGYT

d_gene: -
v_gene: TRBV12-3/TRBV12-4
j_gene: TRBJ2-5
abundance: few
CDR3aa: ASSAAGDRQETQY

d_gene: -
v_gene: TRBV7-8
j_gene: TRBJ2-5
abundance: many
CDR3aa: ASSLGWLVRETQY

d_gene: TRBD1
v_gene: TRBV29-1
j_gene: TRBJ1-2
abundance: -
CDR3aa: SVEKRTRGQYGYT

d_gene: -
v_gene: TRBV6-4
j_gene: TRBJ2-5
abundance: -
CDR3aa: ASSFRRETQY

d_gene: TRBD1
v_gene: TRBV12-3/TRBV12-4
j_gene: TRBJ2-7
abundance: many
CDR3aa: ASSLRGRGEQY

d_gene: -
v_gene: TRBV3-1
j_gene: TRBJ2-1
abundance: -
CDR3aa: ASSQDWVDEQF

d_gene: TRBD2
v_gene: TRBV3-1
j_gene: TRBJ2-5
abundance: -
CDR3aa: ASSQGGGTETQY

d_gene: -
v_gene: TRBV23-1
j_gene: TRBJ1-1
abundance: -
CDR3aa: ASSQSREPHAEAF

d_gene: -
v_gene: TRBV7-9
j_gene: TRBJ1-4
abundance: -
CDR3aa: ASSLRIGEKLF

d_gene: TRBD1
v_gene: TRBV10-3
j_gene: TRBJ2-3
abundance: few
CDR3aa: AISHPGQGSTDTQY

d_gene: -
v_gene: TRBV25-1
j_gene: TRBJ2-1
abundance: -
CDR3aa: ASSAPGHFSYNEQF

d_gene: TRBD1
v_gene: TRBV6-2/TRBV6-3
j_gene: TRBJ1-2
abundance: few
CDR3aa: ASSRGQGADGYT

d_gene: -
v_gene: TRBV7-2
j_gene: TRBJ1-5
abundance: many
CDR3aa: ASTTTGPLSNQPQH

d_gene: TRBD1
v_gene: TRBV7-2
j_gene: TRBJ2-2
abundance: many
CDR3aa: ASSLESDRALF

d_gene: -
v_gene: TRBV3-1
j_gene: TRBJ1-1
abundance: -
CDR3aa: ASSQGGKTTWAF

d_gene: TRBD2
v_gene: TRBV28
j_gene: TRBJ2-1
abundance: many
CDR3aa: ASSFPGLARTNEQF

d_gene: -
v_gene: TRBV6-2/TRBV6-3
j_gene: TRBJ2-7
abundance: -
CDR3aa: ASSKSGTYEQY

d_gene: TRBD1
v_gene: TRBV2
j_gene: TRBJ1-4
abundance: -
CDR3aa: ASSPDRGRGEKLF